These T cell receptor beta chains were read from a single sample in a study of blood T cell repertoires in COVID-19. Data came from immunoSEQ multiplex PCR; TCRdb stores just in-frame clones and leaves some out. This table holds fewer than 200,000 clones, 87% found once. Sequenced sample: PBMCs or T cells enriched from blood (not recorded which). The receptors here all came from a human donor with acute COVID-19. The donor label of this sample is uncertain. Both conserved end residues are part of each CDR3. The D gene is left open where the match is weak. Clone size, where shown, is once, few, many, or a class for clones that have expanded.

j_gene | v_gene | d_gene | abundance | CDR3nt | CDR3aa
TRBJ1-6 | TRBV9 | TRBD1 | . | TGTGCCAGCAGCCCGGGGGACAGGAGTACGAATTCACCCCTCCACTTT | CASSPGDRSTNSPLHF
TRBJ1-3 | TRBV2 | TRBD1 | . | TGTGCCAGCAGCCTCGACCAGGGGGCTGGAAACACCATATATTTT | CASSLDQGAGNTIYF
TRBJ2-7 | TRBV3-1/TRBV3-2 | . | . | TGTGCCAGCAGCCGCCGGGACTCGGGGGAGCAGTACTTC | CASSRRDSGEQYF
TRBJ2-1 | TRBV7-9 | . | . | TGTGCCAGCAGTAGAGTGGGCGGGGATGAGCAGTTCTTC | CASSRVGGDEQFF
TRBJ1-4 | TRBV5-6 | . | . | TGTGCCAGCAGCGTATACACGACAGCAACTAATGAAAAACTGTTTTTT | CASSVYTTATNEKLFF
TRBJ1-1 | TRBV13 | . | . | TGTGCCAGCAGCTTAGATCAAGGGGGAACCGCCTTGAACACTGAAGCTTTCTTT | CASSLDQGGTALNTEAFF
TRBJ1-2 | TRBV2 | TRBD1 | . | TGTGCCAGCATCCTGGACAGGGGGCGCAGGTATGGCTACACCTTC | CASILDRGRRYGYTF
TRBJ1-6 | TRBV28 | . | . | TGTGCCAGCAGTCCCCTGGAGATGCGGGGAGTTGGGAATTCACCCCTCCACTTT | CASSPLEMRGVGNSPLHF
TRBJ2-7 | TRBV13 | TRBD1 | . | TGTGCCAGCAGCTCCCGGGACAGCTCCTACGAGCAGTACTTC | CASSSRDSSYEQYF
TRBJ2-7 | TRBV27 | TRBD1 | . | TGTGCCAGCAGTAACGGGACAGGGTATGTTTTGGGCTACGAGCAGTACTTC | CASSNGTGYVLGYEQYF
TRBJ1-5 | TRBV5-1 | TRBD1 | . | TGCGCCAGCAGAATTAATACAGGGGATCAGCCCCAGCATTTT | CASRINTGDQPQHF
TRBJ2-2 | TRBV7-9 | . | . | TGTGCCAGCAGCCTCTTTGGGGGCAGGAACACCGGGGAGCTGTTTTTT | CASSLFGGRNTGELFF
TRBJ2-5 | TRBV3-1/TRBV3-2 | TRBD2 | . | TGTGCCAGCAGCCAAGATAATCCCCGAGTAGCGGGTCCTCAAGAGACCCAGTACTTC | CASSQDNPRVAGPQETQYF
TRBJ1-3 | TRBV9 | . | few | TGTGCCAGCAGCGTCCAGTCAACGGGAAACACCATATATTTT | CASSVQSTGNTIYF
TRBJ1-1 | TRBV7-9 | . | . | TGTGCCAGCAGCTCGGGGGGAATGAACACTGAAGCTTTCTTT | CASSSGGMNTEAFF
TRBJ2-1 | TRBV13 | . | . | TGTGCCAGCAGCATCATTCCCGCGGGCGGGGTTCGGAATGAGCAGTTCTTC | CASSIIPAGGVRNEQFF
TRBJ1-3 | TRBV2 | TRBD1 | few | TGTGCCACCACACAGGGGGTGAGCTCTGGAAACACCATATATTTT | CATTQGVSSGNTIYF
TRBJ2-7 | TRBV20-1 | . | few | TGCAGTGCAAGTTCGACAGGCCAGAGGGCCTACGAGCAGTACTTC | CSASSTGQRAYEQYF
TRBJ1-1 | TRBV4-1 | . | . | TGCGCCAGCAGCCAACAGGGGCTTACTGAAGCTTTCTTT | CASSQQGLTEAFF
TRBJ2-3 | TRBV25-1 | . | once | TGTGCCAGCAGTGAAGTCGGGGTGAGCACAGATACGCAGTATTTT | CASSEVGVSTDTQYF
TRBJ2-5 | TRBV7-9 | TRBD2 | . | TGTGCCAGCAAGAGCGGGGGGGAAGAGACCCAGTACTTC | CASKSGGEETQYF
TRBJ2-7 | TRBV3-1/TRBV3-2 | . | . | TGTGCCAGCAGCCAAGATCAAGGGGATGGGGAGCAGTACTTC | CASSQDQGDGEQYF
TRBJ2-3 | TRBV7-8 | TRBD2 | . | TGTGCCAGCAGCAACCCTAGCGGGGGGTCATACACAGATACGCAGTATTTT | CASSNPSGGSYTDTQYF
TRBJ1-3 | TRBV5-6 | TRBD1 | . | TGTGCCAGCAGCTTGGCCGGGACAGGACGGGGAAACACCATATATTTT | CASSLAGTGRGNTIYF
TRBJ2-7 | TRBV19 | TRBD1 | . | TGTGCCAGTAGTATTGGGACAGGAGACCCCTACGAGCAGTACTTC | CASSIGTGDPYEQYF
TRBJ1-2 | TRBV7-2 | . | . | TGTGCCAGCAGCTCACAGGGAGATGGCTACACCTTC | CASSSQGDGYTF
TRBJ1-1 | TRBV19 | . | . | TGTGCCAGTAGTATTCCGGAGGGTGTACGGAACACTGAAGCTTTCTTT | CASSIPEGVRNTEAFF
TRBJ1-1 | TRBV30 | TRBD1 | . | TGTGCCTGGAGCCGGCAGGGGGACACTGAAGCTTTCTTT | CAWSRQGDTEAFF
TRBJ2-7 | TRBV2 | . | . | TGTGCCAGCAGCGATACCCCCTTTAGAGGGATCCGCTCCTACGAGCAGTACTTC | CASSDTPFRGIRSYEQYF
TRBJ2-5 | TRBV18 | TRBD2 | . | TGTGCCAGCTCACCCCTAGCGGGGGGGCTGGTCGAGACCCAGTACTTC | CASSPLAGGLVETQYF
TRBJ1-2 | TRBV18 | TRBD1 | . | TGTGCCAGCTCACCCCGGACAGGGGGCGATGGCTACACCTTC | CASSPRTGGDGYTF
TRBJ2-3 | TRBV7-2 | . | . | TGTGCCAGCAGCTTAGTAGCGGCTTTCAAGGCAGATACGCAGTATTTT | CASSLVAAFKADTQYF
TRBJ1-2 | TRBV29-1 | . | . | TGCAGCGTTAGCGAGGGCAGTTCCTATGGCTACACCTTC | CSVSEGSSYGYTF
TRBJ1-1 | TRBV5-5 | TRBD1 | . | TGTGCCAGCAGCGACAGGGGAAGCACTGAAGCTTTCTTT | CASSDRGSTEAFF
TRBJ1-1 | TRBV18 | . | . | TGTGCCAGCTCACCACGTACAGGACAGATGAACACTGAAGCTTTCTTT | CASSPRTGQMNTEAFF
TRBJ1-2 | TRBV7-2 | . | . | TGTGCCAGCAGCTTAGATCGGGTACCCCTCTGGGGCTACACCTTC | CASSLDRVPLWGYTF
TRBJ2-5 | TRBV2 | . | . | TGTGCCAGCAGTCTGCAAGGAGGAGAGACCCAGTACTTC | CASSLQGGETQYF
TRBJ1-2 | TRBV6-1 | . | . | TGTGCCAGCAGTGAACACGACTTGGCGGATTTGGGCTATGGCTACACCTTC | CASSEHDLADLGYGYTF
TRBJ1-1 | TRBV6-1 | . | . | TGTGCCAGCAGTGAAATACAGGCAGGGAACACTGAAGCTTTCTTT | CASSEIQAGNTEAFF
TRBJ1-2 | TRBV19 | TRBD1 | . | TGTGCCAGTAGTATTATAGGGGGCTCCTATGGCTACACCTTC | CASSIIGGSYGYTF
TRBJ2-2 | TRBV19 | TRBD1 | . | TGTGCCAGTACCCCGTGGGCAGGGGGTGAGTCCGGGGAGCTGTTTTTT | CASTPWAGGESGELFF
TRBJ2-2 | TRBV4-3 | . | . | TGCGCCAGCAGCCGACAGGGAGGCACCGGGGAGCTGTTTTTT | CASSRQGGTGELFF
TRBJ2-5 | TRBV5-4 | . | . | TGTGCCAGCAGACCCGATACGGGGACCCAGTACTTC | CASRPDTGTQYF
TRBJ1-1 | TRBV19 | TRBD1 | . | TGTGCCAGTAGGCGGGACAGCTATTACACTGAAGCTTTCTTT | CASRRDSYYTEAFF
TRBJ1-6 | TRBV9 | . | . | TGTGCCAGCAGCGTAGAACATTATAATTCACCCCTCCACTTT | CASSVEHYNSPLHF
TRBJ2-7 | TRBV7-9 | TRBD2 | . | TGTGCCAGCAGCTTAGCAGCGGGATCCTACGAGCAGTACTTC | CASSLAAGSYEQYF
TRBJ2-7 | TRBV5-4 | TRBD1 | . | TGTGCCAGCAGCCCAGGGGGCGGTCGGTTCTACGAGCAGTACTTC | CASSPGGGRFYEQYF
TRBJ2-1 | TRBV6-5 | . | . | TGTGCCAGCATGGGACTTCCCACCTATTACAATGAGCAGTTCTTC | CASMGLPTYYNEQFF
TRBJ2-7 | TRBV4-1 | TRBD2 | . | TGCGCCAGCAGCCAACCTACTAGCGGGGGTACCTACGAGCAGTACTTC | CASSQPTSGGTYEQYF
TRBJ2-3 | TRBV6-5 | TRBD1 | . | TGTGCCACCCTCCGGGGGACAGGGGGCCTAGATACGCAGTATTTT | CATLRGTGGLDTQYF
TRBJ2-6 | TRBV4-2 | . | . | TGTGCCAGCAGCCAATTTCCTATCGCTGGGGCCAACGTCCTGACTTTC | CASSQFPIAGANVLTF
TRBJ2-3 | TRBV7-2 | . | . | TGTGCCAGCAGCTTAGCGCTGGGGGCGGCCACAGATACGCAGTATTTT | CASSLALGAATDTQYF
TRBJ1-1 | TRBV28 | . | . | TGTGCCAGCAGAACTATCCCCACTGAAGCTTTCTTT | CASRTIPTEAFF
TRBJ2-1 | TRBV2 | TRBD2 | . | TGTGCCAGCAGTGAAGCCGGGGGGGATTACAATGAGCAGTTCTTC | CASSEAGGDYNEQFF
TRBJ2-7 | TRBV18 | . | . | TGTGCCAGCTCACCCCCGACGAGGAAGGCCTACGAGCAGTACTTC | CASSPPTRKAYEQYF